These T cell receptor beta chains were read from a single sample in a study of monozygotic twins with inflammatory bowel disease. TCRdb reprocessed the 5' RACE reads; each CDR3 protein has one entry and no DNA is given. There are about 380,000 distinct CDR3 sequences in the sample, with around 2.6% held by the top ten. Sequencing input: blood. Receptors were obtained from a human donor with ulcerative colitis or Crohn's disease, or a healthy co-twin of an affected twin (not recorded which). Each CDR3 is given with its conserved first and last residue.

V	J	CDR3
TRBV20-1	TRBJ2-5	CSADPGTARETQYF
TRBV18	TRBJ1-5	CASSPQVGKGQPQHF
TRBV20-1	TRBJ2-6	CSARGQPSGANVLTF
TRBV2	TRBJ2-1	CASSGQGVDEQFF
TRBV12-3/TRBV12-4	TRBJ2-7	CASSFGQAAGEQYF
TRBV20-1	TRBJ2-3	CSASKSGTSGGHYTDTQYF
TRBV12-3/TRBV12-4	TRBJ2-5	CASSLRRIQETQYF
TRBV27	TRBJ2-3	CASRTPGLALSTDTQYF
TRBV27	TRBJ1-2	CASSLNDRSFNYGYTF
TRBV4-1	TRBJ2-3	CASSRDGSRTDTQYF
TRBV4-2	TRBJ2-1	CASSQGLAGGDGTEQFF
TRBV5-1	TRBJ1-5	CASSLGPADSQPQHF
TRBV20-1	TRBJ2-1	CSASWTSEPSEQFF
TRBV12-3/TRBV12-4	TRBJ2-7	CASTEGGHEQYF
TRBV4-1	TRBJ2-1	CASSTGLSSYNEQFF
TRBV12-3/TRBV12-4	TRBJ2-7	CASSSRKNRVGAEQYF
TRBV7-9	TRBJ2-2	CASGGDPPGGKLFF
TRBV12-3/TRBV12-4	TRBJ1-1	CASSFRVRGNTEAFF
TRBV18	TRBJ1-6	CASSPLPGRNNSPLHF
TRBV5-1	TRBJ2-1	CASSFAGGASYNEQFF
TRBV19	TRBJ2-7	CASSTRQPSSYEQYF
TRBV11-3	TRBJ2-1	CASSGGTGRGALSNEQFF
TRBV5-1	TRBJ2-5	CASSVPGETQYF
TRBV28	TRBJ2-1	CASSSGQGPEQFF
TRBV7-2	TRBJ2-1	CASTTFMHNEQFF
TRBV27	TRBJ1-2	CASRRGQGSPNYGYTF
TRBV6-1	TRBJ2-6	CASSGNSPGANVLTF
TRBV28	TRBJ2-7	CASSQGGDRSYEQYF
TRBV24-1	TRBJ2-3	CATSDTREADTQYF
TRBV6-1	TRBJ2-3	CASGKGRGERDTQYF
TRBV12-3/TRBV12-4	TRBJ1-5	CASSYNRAWDQPQHF
TRBV29-1	TRBJ1-5	CSVGWGSNQPQHF
TRBV4-1	TRBJ1-6	CASSQEAAGRTSPLHF
TRBV7-2	TRBJ2-7	CASKLQEGGYYEQYF
TRBV6-5	TRBJ2-7	CASSPRLVYEQYF
TRBV5-1	TRBJ2-4	CASSLARVLSPGLLAKNIQYF
TRBV10-3	TRBJ2-7	CATRSDYSSYEQYF
TRBV12-3/TRBV12-4	TRBJ2-1	CASRRTDSYNEQFF
TRBV5-1	TRBJ2-1	CASSLGGAILNEQFF
TRBV18	TRBJ2-2	CASSPPSSGNTGELFF
TRBV6-1	TRBJ2-3	CASRETGISTDTQYF
TRBV12-3/TRBV12-4	TRBJ1-3	CASSLTFASDTIYF
TRBV7-2	TRBJ2-7	CASSYLGGGAYEQYF
TRBV20-1	TRBJ2-2	CSARSLAEPNTGELFF
TRBV7-2	TRBJ1-1	CASSRQQGGNTEAFF
TRBV18	TRBJ1-6	CASSHGGNSPLHF
TRBV20-1	TRBJ2-5	CSAPTSGGQETQYF
TRBV9	TRBJ2-1	CAGRTGSYNGQFF
TRBV18	TRBJ2-7	CASSPRAGALEEQYF
TRBV20-1	TRBJ2-1	CSASALVDEQFF
TRBV5-1	TRBJ1-1	CASSLSKGQTEAFF
TRBV20-1	TRBJ2-3	CSAVRLDFPDTQYF
TRBV4-1	TRBJ2-7	CASSIHFQDTYEQYF
TRBV7-9	TRBJ2-3	CASSSSLVPGNTQYF
TRBV18	TRBJ2-2	CASSPPTTGELFF
TRBV5-1	TRBJ2-7	CASSLDRQGGTYEQYF
TRBV10-3	TRBJ1-1	CAIRRQGGNTEAFF
TRBV20-1	TRBJ1-4	CSARDFQGMEKLFF
TRBV12-1	TRBJ2-2	CASSRRSRSKGELFF